The 32 T cell receptor beta chains below were found in one sample sequenced in a study of immune characterization of retroperitoneal liposarcoma. TCRdb re-analysed the PCR reads in MiXCR, keeping a single row per CDR3 protein. The table includes 2,500 or so distinct CDR3 sequences, less than 25% detected once. The sample taken for sequencing was tumor tissue. These receptor sequences come from a male donor with retroperitoneal liposarcoma.

This clonotype was counted ten times or more. This may come from a read error, since a much larger clone is one base off. The chain couples TRBV27 to TRBJ2-1; D call uncertain. The assigned J gene may be wrong: the sequence end matches TRBJ2-7 better. The germline gives CDR1 MNHEY, CDR2 SMNVEV (reference sequence). The CDR3 consists of 11 residues. The CDR3 sequence: CASSFFNEQYF. The CDR3 DNA follows: TGTGCCAGCAGTTTCTTCAATGAGCAGTACTTC.

The chain carries TRBV12-3 or TRBV12-4 and TRBJ2-3, with 9 bases that match TRBD1. J lost 5 bases, V lost 5 bases, and 5 bases had no gene match. This CDR3 region has 14 residues. Here the CDR3 reads CASSLQGALDTQYF. The CDR3 nucleotides read TGTGCCAGCAGTCTACAGGGGGCACTAGATACGCAGTATTTT.

The genes are TRBV6-1 and TRBJ2-1; 12 nucleotides agree with TRBD2. The J call may be mistaken, given a closer DNA end match to TRBJ2-7. The CDR3 has 15 amino acids. CDR1 MNHNS and CDR2 SASEGT come from the germline V gene. CDR3 residues: CASSRLAGVGNEQYF. In DNA, the CDR3 is TGTGCCAGCAGCCGACTAGCGGGAGTTGGTAATGAGCAGTACTTC.

To note about this clonotype: This likely comes from a read error, as the CDR3 has no conserved phenylalanine or tryptophan at its end. The DNA is left out, because the CDR3 cannot be placed on it with certainty; the CDR3 is given as TCRdb lists it. The chain carries TRBV6-6 and TRBJ2-6; the table calls TRBD1, which could not be checked here. Per the germline V gene, CDR1 is MNHNY and CDR2 is SVGAGI (reference sequence). The CDR3 region is 18 residues in length, termini included. This CDR3 is CASSDPRDRGEETQYFGP.

This clonotype has ten or more counts. This chain links TRBV6-1 with TRBJ2-5; 10 nucleotides agree with TRBD2. Matching the DNA end better, TRBJ2-7 makes the J call doubtful. Germline V CDR1 and CDR2: MNHNS, SASEGT. There are 14 residues in the CDR3. CDR3 DNA: TGTGCCAGCAGTGTGATAGCGGGGGGCTACGAGCAGTACTTC. Translation: CASSVIAGGYEQYF.

Judged by abundance, this clonotype is medium-sized. The CDR3 nucleotides are TGTGCCAGCAGTTTTCGGACTAGCGGGGTTAATGAGCAGTTCTTC. It encodes CASSFRTSGVNEQFF. The chain has TRBV12-3 or TRBV12-4 and TRBJ2-1, with 12 nucleotides matching TRBD2. The ends lost 3 bases at V and 7 bases at J; junction bases unmatched: 4. This CDR3 comprises 15 residues.

This clonotype is termed medium-sized. The chain joins TRBV6-1 to TRBJ2-5; 7 nucleotides line up with TRBD1. The CDR3 totals 16 residues. V lost 6 bases and J lost 3; bases outside the gene matches: 13. Germline lookup yields CDR1 MNHNS and CDR2 SASEGT. In DNA, the CDR3 is TGTGCCAGCAGAAGGGTAGGACAGGCGGGTAAAGAGACCCAGTACTTC. Protein sequence: CASRRVGQAGKETQYF.

By share of the sample, this clonotype is large. V is TRBV6-1 and J is TRBJ2-5, with 11 bases that match TRBD1. V lost 3 bases to trimming and J lost 3 bases; unmatched junction nucleotides: 6. This CDR3 comprises 16 residues. Germline V gives CDR1 MNHNS, CDR2 SASEGT. In nucleotides, the CDR3 is TGTGCCAGCAGTGACCCGAGGGACAGGGGGGAAGAGACCCAGTACTTC. This encodes CASSDPRDRGEETQYF.

CDR3 coding DNA: TGTGCCAGCAGCTCTGGACAGTCTTACTCTGGGGCCAACGTCCTGACTTTC. Translated: CASSSGQSYSGANVLTF. V gene TRBV7-2 combines with J gene TRBJ2-6; the D gene is possibly TRBD1 (6 bases). Germline CDR1 SGHTA, CDR2 FQGNSA. Trimming left V 4 bases short and J 0 bases short, with 13 bases between. The CDR3 is 17 residues long.

The CDR3 DNA reads as TGTGCCACCAGGGGAGACAGGGGTTCGAACACTGAAGCTTTCTTT. Translated, it gives CATRGDRGSNTEAFF. The chain links TRBV24-1 to TRBJ1-1, with 8 bases matching TRBD1. V gave up 7 bases and J gave up 1 base; unmatched junction bases: 7. Germline lookup yields CDR1 KGHDR and CDR2 SFDVKD. This CDR3 spans 15 amino acids.

The chain recombines TRBV29-1 with TRBJ2-1, with no clear D. In germline, CDR1 is SQVTM, CDR2 ANQGSEA. This CDR3 has 14 amino acids. V was shortened by 2 bases and J by 2 bases, with 10 bases between the two germline ends. The CDR3 loop reads CSVEIGFPYNEQFF. Here the CDR3 DNA reads TGCAGCGTTGAAATTGGTTTCCCCTACAATGAGCAGTTCTTC.

V is TRBV11-3 and J is TRBJ2-1; 9 nucleotides match TRBD2. The germline gives CDR1 SGHNT, CDR2 YENEEA. V dropped 4 bases and J dropped 7; count of bases not matched to a gene: 14. The CDR3 runs 17 residues. The CDR3 sequence is CASSSRWAGGQGNEQFF. The CDR3 DNA reads as TGTGCCAGCAGCTCCCGGTGGGCGGGAGGGCAGGGGAATGAGCAGTTCTTC.

A few counts support this clonotype. The rearrangement joins TRBV25-1 to TRBJ1-1; D remains ambiguous. Germline V gives CDR1 MGHDK, CDR2 SYGVNS. Trimming removed 8 bases at V and 12 bases at J, with 22 bases between. This CDR3 is 13 amino acids long. CDR3 DNA sequence: TGTGCCAGCGGTTCGCCATCGCCACGGCGATCTTTCTTT. Its protein is CASGSPSPRRSFF.

This clonotype was picked up many times. V usage is TRBV10-1 and J usage is TRBJ2-2; 7 nucleotides line up with TRBD1. The germline CDR1 and CDR2 sequences are WNHNN and SYGVQD (reference sequence). The CDR3 totals 18 residues. V trimming: 7 bases; J trimming: 1 base; junction bases outside the gene matches: 15. The CDR3 bases are TGCGCCAGCAATCATGAGAGCCCTGGACAGGAGAACACCGGGGAGCTGTTTTTT. It specifies CASNHESPGQENTGELFF.

This CDR3 reads CASSEVSYEQFF. In nucleotides, the CDR3 is TGTGCCAGCAGTGAAGTGTCCTACGAGCAGTTCTTC. This rearrangement joins TRBV6-1 to TRBJ2-5, with D uncertain. Matching the DNA end better, TRBJ2-1 makes the J call doubtful. The CDR3 covers 12 residues. Germline V gives CDR1 MNHNS, CDR2 SASEGT.

By sample fraction, this clonotype is large (0.1 to 1%). The V and J genes are TRBV7-2 and TRBJ2-1; TRBD1 matches 12 bases. Trimming removed 4 bases from V and 10 bases from J; junction bases left unmatched: 5. The CDR3 has 14 amino acids. From germline, CDR1 is SGHTA and CDR2 FQGNSA. CDR3: CASSWDRGQYEQFF. CDR3 DNA: TGTGCCAGCAGCTGGGACAGGGGGCAATACGAGCAGTTCTTC.

V is TRBV6-8 and J is TRBJ2-1, with a possible D match to TRBD1 (5 bases). The J call may be wrong; the DNA end is better matched by TRBJ2-7. Germline values: CDR1 MNHGY, CDR2 SAAAGT. This CDR3 has 13 amino acids. The CDR3 DNA reads TGTGCCAGCAGCAGGGTAGGGGCCTACGAGCAGTACTTC. Protein product: CASSRVGAYEQYF.

The gene calls are TRBV6-8 and TRBJ1-5; D unresolved. With 2 bases removed from V and 6 bases from J, the gap between germline ends came to 8 bases. CDR3 length: 13 residues. Germline loops: CDR1 MNHGY, CDR2 SAAAGT. The CDR3 loop reads CASSYSLSQPQHF. The CDR3 bases are TGTGCCAGCAGTTACAGTCTAAGTCAGCCCCAGCATTTT.

The V and J genes are TRBV10-2 and TRBJ2-3; D is possibly TRBD2 (6 bases). Germline CDR1 is WSHSY and CDR2 is SAAADI. CDR3 length equals 15 residues. The ends were cut back, 6 bases at V and 4 bases at J, with 17 bases in the middle. In nucleotides, the CDR3 is TGCGCCAGCAGCGATACTAGAGGAGGGTCAGATACGCAGTATTTT. It is translated as CASSDTRGGSDTQYF.

Relative to its sample, this clonotype is medium-sized (0.01 to 0.1%). The chain recombines TRBV6-1 with TRBJ2-1, with D possibly TRBD2 on 5 matching bases. Germline V gives CDR1 MNHNS, CDR2 SASEGT. The CDR3 runs to 11 residues. V was pared by 8 bases and J by 7 bases, with 9 bases between. The CDR3 nucleotides are TGTGCCAGCTCGAGGGTAAATGAGCAGTTCTTC. Translating it yields CASSRVNEQFF.

This clonotype is medium-sized by share. The chain recombines TRBV7-2 with TRBJ2-5, with TRBD2 matching over 9 bases. Germline CDR1 reads SGHTA; CDR2 reads FQGNSA. CDR3 size: 18 residues. J lost 2 bases, V lost 5 bases, and 15 bases had no gene match. The CDR3, as DNA: TGTGCCAGCAGCCCACGCCCCTCGCTAGCGGGGATGCAAGAGACCCAGTACTTC. Protein product: CASSPRPSLAGMQETQYF.

The V gene is TRBV6-1, the J gene TRBJ2-3, with D hard to call. Trimming took off 3 bases at V and 0 bases at J, with 13 bases between the two ends. Per the germline V gene, CDR1 is MNHNS and CDR2 is SASEGT. The CDR3 is made up of 16 amino acids. This CDR3 reads CASSDSITTSTDTQYF. The CDR3 bases are TGTGCCAGCAGTGACAGTATAACCACTAGCACAGATACGCAGTATTTT.

This clonotype is deemed medium-sized. The chain uses TRBV6-1 and TRBJ2-1, with 10 bases fitting TRBD1. The DNA end is more similar to TRBJ2-7, so the J call may be wrong. There are 13 residues in the CDR3. From germline, CDR1 is MNHNS and CDR2 SASEGT. The CDR3 DNA follows: TGTGCCAGCAGGGGACAGGGGAGTTACGAGCAGTACTTC. It specifies CASRGQGSYEQYF.

Judged by abundance, this clonotype is medium-sized. The genes are TRBV7-2 and TRBJ2-1; D call uncertain. Germline V gene sequence: CDR1 SGHTA, CDR2 FQGNSA. Trimming took 5 bases from V and 9 from J, leaving 8 bases between them. The length of the CDR3 is 11 residues. The CDR3, as DNA: TGTGCCAGCAGCCCTATGAGTGAGCAGTTCTTC. Translation: CASSPMSEQFF.

This clonotype is medium-sized in the sample. V and J are TRBV6-1 and TRBJ2-1; D is perhaps TRBD2 (7 bases). Germline V gives CDR1 MNHNS, CDR2 SASEGT. With 2 bases removed from V and 5 bases from J, the gap between germline ends came to 10 bases. This CDR3 contains 14 residues. The CDR3 loop reads CASSERGANNEQFF. The CDR3 nucleotides read TGTGCCAGCAGTGAACGGGGGGCGAACAATGAGCAGTTCTTC.

By share, this clonotype ranks as medium-sized (0.01 to 0.1%). This chain links TRBV12-3 or TRBV12-4 with TRBJ2-1, with TRBD1 identical over 10 bases. V lost 10 bases, J lost 8 bases, and 14 bases stayed unmatched. CDR3 length: 15 amino acids. This CDR3 is CATTFGTGVSYEQFF. The CDR3 DNA reads as TGTGCCACCACCTTTGGGACAGGGGTATCTTATGAGCAGTTCTTC.

This clonotype is medium-sized. The J gene is TRBJ2-3, the V gene TRBV27; tentative D call: TRBD2 (6 bases). This CDR3 region has 15 residues. The V end lost 4 bases, the J end lost 2 bases, and 13 bases lay between the germline ends. Germline CDR1 is MNHEY and CDR2 is SMNVEV (reference sequence). The CDR3 DNA is TGTGCCAGCAGTTCTACGGGAGACTTCACAGATACGCAGTATTTT. Translated: CASSSTGDFTDTQYF.

For this clonotype: A much larger clone is a single base away; this may be a read error. The genes are TRBV12-3 or TRBV12-4 and TRBJ2-4; 14 bases match TRBD2. The J call may be incorrect, as the DNA end agrees better with TRBJ2-1. The CDR3 is made up of 15 amino acids. CDR3 protein: CASSRGTSGSGEQFF. For the CDR3, the DNA is TGTGCCAGCAGTCGAGGGACTAGCGGGAGCGGTGAGCAGTTCTTC.

The chain couples TRBV27 to TRBJ2-1; 10 nucleotides align to TRBD1. Germline V gene data show CDR1 as MNHEY and CDR2 as SMNVEV (reference sequence). J lost 7 bases, V lost 4 bases, and 4 bases had no gene match. This CDR3 spans 14 amino acids. This CDR3 reads CASSWGQGHNEQFF. The CDR3 nucleotides are TGTGCCAGCAGTTGGGGACAGGGGCATAATGAGCAGTTCTTC.

This clonotype was counted at least ten times. V gene TRBV6-5 combines with J gene TRBJ2-5; D is unresolved. V dropped 2 bases and J dropped 5 bases, with 12 bases sitting between them. The V gene's germline CDR1 is MNHEY and CDR2 SVGAGI. The CDR3 contains 14 residues. CDR3 sequence (DNA): TGTGCCAGCAGTTACGGATATTTAGGGGAGACCCAGTACTTC. As protein: CASSYGYLGETQYF.

This rearrangement joins TRBV12-3 or TRBV12-4 to TRBJ2-5; 10 bases are a match to TRBD2. The J call may be incorrect, as the DNA end agrees better with TRBJ2-7. The CDR3 is made up of 14 amino acids. CDR3 protein: CASSHSGRSYEQYF. The CDR3 nucleotides are TGTGCCAGCAGCCATAGCGGGAGGTCCTACGAGCAGTACTTC.

By sample share, this clonotype is medium-sized. The gene calls are TRBV6-1 and TRBJ2-1, with 11 bases identical to TRBD1. The end of the DNA is better explained by TRBJ2-7, so the J call may be wrong. This CDR3 is 14 amino acids long. Germline CDR1 is MNHNS and CDR2 is SASEGT. The CDR3 sequence is CASSGQGAVYEQYF. The DNA of the CDR3 is TGTGCCAGCAGCGGACAGGGGGCCGTCTACGAGCAGTACTTC.